These 19 T cell receptor beta chains came from one sample sequenced in a study of graft-versus-host responses after intestinal transplantation. What these receptors recognize is not known. This table comes from immunoSEQ multiplex PCR, and its TCRdb copy is limited to in-frame clones, with some not included. The sample lists around 100,000 clones, 85% to 95% seen once, with 0.23% in the top ten. This specimen consisted of unstimulated CD4+ T cells sorted from spleen or lymph node cells, obtained before transplant. Source of these receptors: a human donor who was the organ donor for an intestinal transplant.

The chain has TRBV19 and TRBJ2-3, with 7 nucleotides matching TRBD1. CDR1 and CDR2 (germline): LNHDA, SQIVND (reference sequence). V lost 5 bases and J lost 1; bases outside the gene matches: 6. CDR3 length: 15 amino acids. The CDR3 loop is CASSPTGVGTDTQYF. CDR3 bases: TGTGCCAGTAGTCCCACAGGGGTAGGCACAGATACGCAGTATTTT.

This clone has only one observation. The J gene is TRBJ2-5, the V gene TRBV10-3; 9 bases fit TRBD1. The CDR3 is made up of 15 amino acids. The junction had 7 bases not matched to a gene; V was cut back by 4 bases and J by 4 bases. Germline lookup yields CDR1 ENHRY and CDR2 SYGVKD. The CDR3 nucleotides read TGTGCCATCAGTGGGTCGTCGGACAGGGGAGAGACCCAGTACTTC. This encodes CAISGSSDRGETQYF.

This clone has only one observation. V usage is TRBV5-1 and J usage is TRBJ2-2; TRBD1 might be the D (5 bases). V lost 4 bases to trimming and J lost 2 bases, with 9 bases between them. Germline CDR1 reads SGHRS; CDR2 reads YFSETQ. CDR3 length equals 14 residues. Here the CDR3 reads CASSAQGNTGELFF. In DNA form, the CDR3 reads TGCGCCAGCAGCGCTCAGGGAAACACCGGGGAGCTGTTTTTT.

The CDR3 sequence is CASSFTSSTEAFF. DNA of the CDR3: TGTGCCAGCAGCTTTACCAGTAGTACTGAAGCTTTCTTT. This sequence joins TRBV6-5 and TRBJ1-1, with no clear D. CDR3 length: 13 amino acids. Looked up from germline, CDR1 is MNHEY and CDR2 is SVGAGI. V gave up 6 bases and J gave up 5 bases, with 13 bases separating them.

In this sample, this clone turned up once. The V gene is TRBV20-1, the J gene TRBJ2-1; D gene unclear. The CDR3 extends over 10 amino acids. V was clipped by 2 bases and J by 5 bases, with 1 base between them. In germline, CDR1 is DFQATT, CDR2 SNEGSKA (reference sequence). This CDR3 reads CSARHNEQFF. The CDR3 DNA sequence: TGCAGTGCTAGACACAATGAGCAGTTCTTC.

The J gene is TRBJ2-1, the V gene TRBV18; D may be TRBD2 (5 bases). CDR3 length equals 14 residues. Germline loops: CDR1 KGHSH, CDR2 LQKENI. V lost 6 bases and J 5 bases, leaving 14 bases between the germline ends. CDR3 bases: TGTGCCAGCTCGCGCGGACTGCTGAACAATGAGCAGTTCTTC. Translating it yields CASSRGLLNNEQFF.

CDR3 in DNA: TGCGCCAGCAGCTTCGGCAAGAACACTGAAGCTTTCTTT. It encodes CASSFGKNTEAFF. This chain connects TRBV5-1 to TRBJ1-1; the D is unclear. The CDR3 totals 13 residues. CDR1 and CDR2 (germline): SGHRS, YFSETQ. Trimming left V 2 bases short and J 1 base short, with 6 bases between. Drawing the rest from reference TRBV5-1 and TRBJ1-1, the complete variable domain is KAGVTQTPRYLIKTRGQQVTLSCSPISGHRSVSWYQQTPGQGLQFLFEYFSETQRNKGNFPGRFSGRQFSNSRSEMNVSTLELGDSALYLCASSFGKNTEAFFGQGTRLTVV.

The CDR3 nucleotides are TGCAGCGTTGAAATGCAAAGAGGCTACACCTTC. This codes for CSVEMQRGYTF. The rearrangement joins TRBV29-1 to TRBJ1-2; D ambiguous. Germline V gives CDR1 SQVTM, CDR2 ANQGSEA. The length of the CDR3 is 11 residues. The germline V and J ends were trimmed by 2 bases and 8 bases, with 9 bases remaining between them.

The CDR3 nucleotides read TGTGCCAGCAGCCGAAACCAACCTAGCAGAAGAACCTACGAGCAGTACTTC. The encoded protein is CASSRNQPSRRTYEQYF. This rearrangement joins TRBV7-2 to TRBJ2-7; TRBD2 might be the D (5 bases). Deletions cut 5 bases from V and 2 bases from J, with 22 bases between. The CDR3 length is 17 residues. CDR1 and CDR2 from the germline V gene are SGHTA and FQGNSA.

V is TRBV6-5 and J is TRBJ2-7; unclear D gene. V was clipped by 8 bases and J by 6 bases, with 17 bases between them. Per the germline V gene, CDR1 is MNHEY and CDR2 is SVGAGI. This CDR3 has 13 residues. The CDR3 sequence is CASAPEGLGEQYF. The CDR3 DNA is TGTGCCAGCGCGCCCGAAGGCCTGGGCGAGCAGTACTTC.

A note on this clone: At the DNA level, this CDR3 is encoded by other sequences in the same sample as well. The chain combines TRBV5-1 with TRBJ1-1; tentatively, D is TRBD1 (6 bases). The CDR3 is 14 residues long. Between the trimmed V and J ends, which lost 0 bases and 2 bases, there was a span of 8 bases. Germline values: CDR1 SGHRS, CDR2 YFSETQ. CDR3 sequence (DNA): TGCGCCAGCAGCTTGGGACAGGTAAACACTGAAGCTTTCTTT. It is translated as CASSLGQVNTEAFF.

This clone was picked up one time. This rearrangement joins TRBV6-1 to TRBJ2-5, with TRBD2 matching over 12 bases. Per germline, CDR1 MNHNS and CDR2 SASEGT. After removal of 3 bases from V and 5 bases from J, the junction contained 4 bases not matched to a gene. The CDR3 runs to 15 residues. CDR3 sequence (DNA): TGTGCCAGCAGTGAGGGGCTAGCGGGAGGGGAGACCCAGTACTTC. As protein: CASSEGLAGGETQYF.

V is TRBV7-9 and J is TRBJ2-1; TRBD2 aligns across 9 bases. CDR1 is SEHNR and CDR2 is FQNEAQ in the germline V gene (reference sequence). J was trimmed by 0 bases and V by 5 bases; bases with no gene match: 8. The CDR3 is made up of 17 amino acids. For the CDR3, the DNA is TGTGCCAGCAGCCGACAACTAGCGGGTGTCTCCTACAATGAGCAGTTCTTC. Translating it yields CASSRQLAGVSYNEQFF.

In DNA, the CDR3 is TGTGCCAGCAGCTTAGCTAGCGGCTACGAGCAGTACTTC. This sequence encodes CASSLASGYEQYF. The chain has TRBV11-3 and TRBJ2-7; 7 nucleotides match TRBD2. The CDR3 is made up of 13 amino acids. V shed 1 base and J 3 bases; nucleotides not matched to a gene: 0. Germline V lookup: CDR1 SGHNT, CDR2 YENEEA.

This clone was seen only once. The chain links TRBV5-8 to TRBJ2-3; 8 bases match TRBD2. V lost 4 bases and J lost 2; bases outside the gene matches: 9. The germline gives CDR1 SGHTS, CDR2 YDEGEE. The CDR3 totals 16 residues. The DNA of the CDR3 is TGTGCCAGCAGCCGATTATGGCGGGAGGTCACAGATACGCAGTATTTT. Amino acid sequence: CASSRLWREVTDTQYF.

The chain combines TRBV7-9 with TRBJ2-5, with no clear D. The CDR3 covers 17 residues. Deletions cut 3 bases from V and 5 bases from J, with 22 bases between. Germline CDR1 reads SEHNR; CDR2 reads FQNEAQ (reference sequence). The CDR3 bases are TGTGCCAGCAGCTTGGATTTGCGGTCGGACCCCCGCGAGACCCAGTACTTC. Its translation: CASSLDLRSDPRETQYF.

CDR3 region: CASSGFGRVGGYTF. As DNA, the CDR3 is TGTGCCAGCAGCGGCTTCGGCAGGGTAGGGGGCTACACCTTC. This chain connects TRBV7-9 to TRBJ1-2, with D possibly matching TRBD1 (5 bases). Germline V CDR1 and CDR2: SEHNR, FQNEAQ (reference sequence). The CDR3 is 14 amino acids. Trimming pared 5 bases from V and 8 bases from J, leaving 18 bases between.

CDR3 in amino acids: CASSFTFQGFTGELFF. DNA of the CDR3: TGTGCCAGCAGCTTTACCTTTCAGGGGTTCACCGGGGAGCTGTTTTTT. The chain joins TRBV11-2 to TRBJ2-2, with D possibly being TRBD1 (6 bases). CDR3 length: 16 amino acids. Trimming shortened V by 3 bases and J by 4 bases, and 15 bases separated the two germline ends. Germline assignment: CDR1 SGHAT and CDR2 FQNNGV.

The chain combines TRBV4-3 with TRBJ2-4; D is undetermined. Germline V gene lookup returns CDR1 LGHNA and CDR2 YSLEER. This CDR3 is 13 amino acids long. V lost 0 bases and J lost 5, with 5 bases in between. The CDR3 nucleotides read TGCGCCAGCAGCCAAGAACTTGAAAACATTCAGTACTTC. Protein product: CASSQELENIQYF.